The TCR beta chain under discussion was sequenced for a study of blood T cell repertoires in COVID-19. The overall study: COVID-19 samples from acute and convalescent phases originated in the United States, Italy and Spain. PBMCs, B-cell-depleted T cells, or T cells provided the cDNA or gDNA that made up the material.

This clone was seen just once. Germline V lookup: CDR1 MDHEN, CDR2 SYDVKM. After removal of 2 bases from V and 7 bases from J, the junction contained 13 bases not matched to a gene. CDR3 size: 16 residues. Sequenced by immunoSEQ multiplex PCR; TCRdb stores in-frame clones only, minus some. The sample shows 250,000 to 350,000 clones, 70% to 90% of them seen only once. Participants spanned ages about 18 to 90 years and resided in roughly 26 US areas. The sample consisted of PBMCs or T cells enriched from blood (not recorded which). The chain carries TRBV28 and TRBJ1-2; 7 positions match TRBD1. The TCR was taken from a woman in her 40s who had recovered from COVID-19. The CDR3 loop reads CASSLNRQGVLSGYTF. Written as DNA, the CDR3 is TGTGCCAGCAGTTTAAACCGGCAGGGGGTTCTCAGTGGCTACACCTTC.